This TCR beta chain is drawn from a study of blood T cell repertoires in COVID-19. Study overall: Acute and convalescent COVID-19 specimens originated in the United States, Italy and Spain.

Germline V CDR1 and CDR2: MNHEY, SVGAGI. V gave up 7 bases and J gave up 3 bases; unmatched junction bases: 3. The CDR3 totals 14 residues. Clinical histories supplied by participants themselves formed the basis of cohort assignment. In the original analysis: How many nucleated cells were present was estimated from reference gene primer amplification. Clones were read by immunoSEQ multiplex PCR, and TCRdb kept only the in-frame ones, dropping some. For V, J and clone size, that table is used; D and trimming come from the DNA. This sample yields about 170,000 clones, of which over 70% are seen a single time; 3.6% belongs to the top ten.

Sequencing used PBMCs or T cells enriched from blood (not recorded which). The gene calls are TRBV6-5 and TRBJ2-3; 11 nucleotides agree with TRBD2. The receptor's source is a woman aged 50 to 60 in a cohort exposed to, infected with or recovered from COVID-19 (not recorded which). The CDR3, as DNA: TGTGCCAGCATTCCTAGCGGGAGGACAGATACGCAGTATTTT. Translation: CASIPSGRTDTQYF.